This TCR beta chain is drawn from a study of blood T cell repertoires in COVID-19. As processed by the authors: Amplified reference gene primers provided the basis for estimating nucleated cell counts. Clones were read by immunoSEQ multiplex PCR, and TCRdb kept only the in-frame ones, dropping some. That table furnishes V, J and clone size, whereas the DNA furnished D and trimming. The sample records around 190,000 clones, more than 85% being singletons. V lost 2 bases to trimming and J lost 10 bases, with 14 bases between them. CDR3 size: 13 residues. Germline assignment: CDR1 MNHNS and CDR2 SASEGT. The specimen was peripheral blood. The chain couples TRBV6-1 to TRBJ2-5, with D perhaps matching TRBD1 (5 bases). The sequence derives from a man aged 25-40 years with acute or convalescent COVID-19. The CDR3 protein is CASSETTEMRQYF. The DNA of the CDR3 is TGTGCCAGCAGTGAAACGACAGAAATGCGCCAGTACTTC.